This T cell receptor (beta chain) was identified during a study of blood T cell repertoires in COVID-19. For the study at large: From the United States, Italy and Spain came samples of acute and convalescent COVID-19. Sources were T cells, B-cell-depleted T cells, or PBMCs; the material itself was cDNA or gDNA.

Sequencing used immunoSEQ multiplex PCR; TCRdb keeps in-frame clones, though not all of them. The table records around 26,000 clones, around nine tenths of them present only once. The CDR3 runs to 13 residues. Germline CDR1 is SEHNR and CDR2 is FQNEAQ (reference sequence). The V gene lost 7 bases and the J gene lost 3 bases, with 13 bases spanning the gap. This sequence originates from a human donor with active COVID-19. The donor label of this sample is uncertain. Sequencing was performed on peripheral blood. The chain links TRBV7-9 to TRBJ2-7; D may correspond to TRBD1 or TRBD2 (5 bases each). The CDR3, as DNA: TGTGCCAGCACAGGGAAACTAGTCTACGAGCAGTACTTC. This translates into CASTGKLVYEQYF.